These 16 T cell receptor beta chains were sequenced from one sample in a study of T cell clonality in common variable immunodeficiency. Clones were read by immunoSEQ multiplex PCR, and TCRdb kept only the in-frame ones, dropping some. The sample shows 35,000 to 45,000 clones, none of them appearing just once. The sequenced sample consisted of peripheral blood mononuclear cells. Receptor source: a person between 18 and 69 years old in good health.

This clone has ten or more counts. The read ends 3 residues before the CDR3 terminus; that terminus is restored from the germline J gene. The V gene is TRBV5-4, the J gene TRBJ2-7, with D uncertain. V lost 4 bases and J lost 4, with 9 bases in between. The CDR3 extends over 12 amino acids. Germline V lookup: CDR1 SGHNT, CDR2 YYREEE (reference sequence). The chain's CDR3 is CASSAGGYEQYF. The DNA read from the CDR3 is TGTGCCAGCAGCGCTGGCGGATACGAG.

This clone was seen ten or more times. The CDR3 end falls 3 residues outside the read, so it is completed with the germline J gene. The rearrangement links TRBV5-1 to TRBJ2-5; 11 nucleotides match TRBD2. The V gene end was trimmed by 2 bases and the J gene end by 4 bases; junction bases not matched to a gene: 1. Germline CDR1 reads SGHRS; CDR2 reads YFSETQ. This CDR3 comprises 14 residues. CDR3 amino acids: CASSFGLAGETQYF. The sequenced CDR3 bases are TGCGCCAGCAGCTTTGGACTAGCGGGAGAGACC. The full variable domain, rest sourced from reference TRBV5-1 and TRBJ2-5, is KAGVTQTPRYLIKTRGQQVTLSCSPISGHRSVSWYQQTPGQGLQFLFEYFSETQRNKGNFPGRFSGRQFSNSRSEMNVSTLELGDSALYLCASSFGLAGETQYFGPGTRLLVL.

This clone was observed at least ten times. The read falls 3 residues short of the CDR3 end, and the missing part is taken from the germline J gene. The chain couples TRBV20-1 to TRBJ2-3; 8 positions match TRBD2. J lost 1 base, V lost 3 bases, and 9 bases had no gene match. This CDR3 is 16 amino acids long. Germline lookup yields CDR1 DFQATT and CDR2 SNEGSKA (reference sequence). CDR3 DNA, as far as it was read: TGCAGTGCTAGGGGGCTACGGCGGGGGGGCACAGATACG. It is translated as CSARGLRRGGTDT. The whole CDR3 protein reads CSARGLRRGGTDTQYF.

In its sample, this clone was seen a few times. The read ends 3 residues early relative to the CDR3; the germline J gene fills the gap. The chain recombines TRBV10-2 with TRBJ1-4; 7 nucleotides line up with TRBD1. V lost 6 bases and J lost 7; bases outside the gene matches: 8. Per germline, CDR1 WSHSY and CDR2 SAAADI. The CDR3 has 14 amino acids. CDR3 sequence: CASRATGASEKLFF. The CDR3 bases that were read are TGCGCCAGCAGGGCCACAGGGGCCAGTGAAAAA.

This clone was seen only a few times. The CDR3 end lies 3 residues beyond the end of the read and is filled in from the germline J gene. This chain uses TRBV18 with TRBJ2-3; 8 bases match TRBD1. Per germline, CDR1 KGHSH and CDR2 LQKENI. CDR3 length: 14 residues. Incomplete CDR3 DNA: TGTGCCAGCTCACTAGGGACAGGCCAAGAGACG. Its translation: CASSLGTGQET. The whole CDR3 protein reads CASSLGTGQETQYF. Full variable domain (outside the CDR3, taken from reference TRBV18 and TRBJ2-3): NAGVMQNPRHLVRRRGQEARLRCSPMKGHSHVYWYRQLPEEGLKFMVYLQKENIIDESGMPKERFSAEFPKEGPSILRIQQVVRGDSAAYFCASSLGTGQETQYFGPGTRLTVL.

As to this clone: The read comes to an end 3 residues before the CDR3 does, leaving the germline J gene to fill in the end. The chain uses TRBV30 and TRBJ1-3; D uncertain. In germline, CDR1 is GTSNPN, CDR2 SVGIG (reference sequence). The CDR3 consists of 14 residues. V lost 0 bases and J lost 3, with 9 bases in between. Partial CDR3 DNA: TGTGCCTGGAGTGTACCGCCAGTTGGAAACACC. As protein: CAWSVPPVGNT. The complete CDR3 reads CAWSVPPVGNTIYF.

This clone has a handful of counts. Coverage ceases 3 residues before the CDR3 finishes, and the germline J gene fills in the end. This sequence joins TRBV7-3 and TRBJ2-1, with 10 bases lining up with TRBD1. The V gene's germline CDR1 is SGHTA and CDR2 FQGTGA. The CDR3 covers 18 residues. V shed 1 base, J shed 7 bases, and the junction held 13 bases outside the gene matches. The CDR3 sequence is CASSLKGWSGTGANEQFF. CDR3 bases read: TGTGCCAGCAGCTTAAAGGGTTGGTCGGGGACAGGGGCGAATGAG.

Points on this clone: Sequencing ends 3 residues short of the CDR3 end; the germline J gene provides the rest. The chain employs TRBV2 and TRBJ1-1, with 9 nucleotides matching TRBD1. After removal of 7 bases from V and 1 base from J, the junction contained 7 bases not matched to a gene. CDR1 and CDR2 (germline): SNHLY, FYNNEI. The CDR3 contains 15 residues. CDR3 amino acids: CASTEQGAPNTEAFF. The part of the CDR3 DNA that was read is TGTGCCAGCACGGAACAGGGGGCGCCGAACACTGAA.

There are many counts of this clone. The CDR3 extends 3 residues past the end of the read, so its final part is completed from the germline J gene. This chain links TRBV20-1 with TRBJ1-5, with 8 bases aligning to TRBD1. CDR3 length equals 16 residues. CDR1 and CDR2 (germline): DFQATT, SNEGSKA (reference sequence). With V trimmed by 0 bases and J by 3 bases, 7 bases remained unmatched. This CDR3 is CSARDRRTGYNQPQHF. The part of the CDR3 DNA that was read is TGCAGTGCTAGAGATCGTAGGACAGGGTACAATCAGCCC.

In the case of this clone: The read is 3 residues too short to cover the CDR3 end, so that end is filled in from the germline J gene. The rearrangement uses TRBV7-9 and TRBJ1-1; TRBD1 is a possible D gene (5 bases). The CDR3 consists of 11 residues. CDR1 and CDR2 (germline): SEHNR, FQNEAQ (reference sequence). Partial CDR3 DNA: TGTGCCAGCAGCAGTTCAGGGAGA. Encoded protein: CASSSSGR. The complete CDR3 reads CASSSSGRAFF.

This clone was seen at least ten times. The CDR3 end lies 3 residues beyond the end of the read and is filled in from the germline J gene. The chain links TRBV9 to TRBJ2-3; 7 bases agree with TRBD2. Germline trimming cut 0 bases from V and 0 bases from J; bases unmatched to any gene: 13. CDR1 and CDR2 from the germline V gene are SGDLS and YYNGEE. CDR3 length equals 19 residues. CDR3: CASSVGGGRVAGSTDTQYF. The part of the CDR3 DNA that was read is TGTGCCAGCAGCGTAGGGGGCGGTCGGGTAGCGGGTAGCACAGATACG.

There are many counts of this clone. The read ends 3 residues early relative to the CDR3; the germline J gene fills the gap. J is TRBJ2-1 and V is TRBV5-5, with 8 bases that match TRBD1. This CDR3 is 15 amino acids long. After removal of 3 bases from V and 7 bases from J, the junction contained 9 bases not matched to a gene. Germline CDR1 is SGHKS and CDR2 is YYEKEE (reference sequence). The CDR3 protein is CASSYPGQEVNEQFF. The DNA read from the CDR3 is TGTGCCAGCAGCTATCCGGGACAGGAGGTTAATGAG.

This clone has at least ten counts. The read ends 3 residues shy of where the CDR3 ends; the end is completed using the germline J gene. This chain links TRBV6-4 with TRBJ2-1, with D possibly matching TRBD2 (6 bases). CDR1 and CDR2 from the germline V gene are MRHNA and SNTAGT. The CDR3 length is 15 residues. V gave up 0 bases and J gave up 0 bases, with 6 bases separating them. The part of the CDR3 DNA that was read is TGTGCCAGCAGTGACTCAGCGGGCTCCTACAATGAG. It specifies CASSDSAGSYNE. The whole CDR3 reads CASSDSAGSYNEQFF.

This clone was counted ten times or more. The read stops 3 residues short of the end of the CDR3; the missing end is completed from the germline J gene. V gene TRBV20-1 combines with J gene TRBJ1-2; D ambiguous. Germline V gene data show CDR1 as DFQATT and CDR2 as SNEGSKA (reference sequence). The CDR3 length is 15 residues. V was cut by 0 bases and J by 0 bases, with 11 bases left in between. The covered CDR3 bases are TGCAGTGCTAGAGATCGGGGTTATCCTAACTATGGC. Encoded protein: CSARDRGYPNYG. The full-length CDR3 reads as CSARDRGYPNYGYTF.

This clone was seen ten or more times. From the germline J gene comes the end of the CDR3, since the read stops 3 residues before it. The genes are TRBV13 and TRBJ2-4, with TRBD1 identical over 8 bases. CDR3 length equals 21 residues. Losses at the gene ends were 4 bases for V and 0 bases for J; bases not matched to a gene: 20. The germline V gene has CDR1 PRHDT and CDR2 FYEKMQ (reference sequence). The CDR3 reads CASSYLETGQEFNLAKNIQYF. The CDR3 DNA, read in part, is TGTGCCAGCAGCTACCTAGAGACGGGACAGGAGTTTAACCTAGCCAAAAACATT.

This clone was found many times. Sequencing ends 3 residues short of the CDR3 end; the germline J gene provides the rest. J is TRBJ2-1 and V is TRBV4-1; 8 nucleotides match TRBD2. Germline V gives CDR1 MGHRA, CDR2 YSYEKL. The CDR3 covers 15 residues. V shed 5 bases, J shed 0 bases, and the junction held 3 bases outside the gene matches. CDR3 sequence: CASSLTSGSYNEQFF. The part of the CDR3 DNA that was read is TGCGCCAGCAGCTTAACTAGCGGCTCCTACAATGAG.